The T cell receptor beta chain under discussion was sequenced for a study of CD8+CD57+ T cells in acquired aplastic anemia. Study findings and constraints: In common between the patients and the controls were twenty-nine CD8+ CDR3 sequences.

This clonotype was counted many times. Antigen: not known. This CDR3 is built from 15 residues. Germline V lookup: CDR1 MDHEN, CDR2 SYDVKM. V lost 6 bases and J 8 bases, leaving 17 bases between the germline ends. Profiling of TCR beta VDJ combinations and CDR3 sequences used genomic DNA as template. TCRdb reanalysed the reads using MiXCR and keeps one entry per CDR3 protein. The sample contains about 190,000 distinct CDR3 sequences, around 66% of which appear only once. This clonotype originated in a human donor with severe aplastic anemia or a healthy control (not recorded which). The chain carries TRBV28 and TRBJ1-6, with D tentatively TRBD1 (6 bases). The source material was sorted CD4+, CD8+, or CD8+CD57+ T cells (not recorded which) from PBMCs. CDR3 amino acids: CASSASQGLDSPLHF. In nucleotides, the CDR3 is TGTGCCAGCAGCGCGTCACAGGGCCTTGATTCACCCCTCCACTTT. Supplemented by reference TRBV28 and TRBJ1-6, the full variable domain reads DVKVTQSSRYLVKRTGEKVFLECVQDMDHENMFWYRQDPGLGLRLIYFSYDVKMKEKGDIPEGYSVSREKKERFSLILESASTNQTSMYLCASSASQGLDSPLHFGNGTRLTVT.